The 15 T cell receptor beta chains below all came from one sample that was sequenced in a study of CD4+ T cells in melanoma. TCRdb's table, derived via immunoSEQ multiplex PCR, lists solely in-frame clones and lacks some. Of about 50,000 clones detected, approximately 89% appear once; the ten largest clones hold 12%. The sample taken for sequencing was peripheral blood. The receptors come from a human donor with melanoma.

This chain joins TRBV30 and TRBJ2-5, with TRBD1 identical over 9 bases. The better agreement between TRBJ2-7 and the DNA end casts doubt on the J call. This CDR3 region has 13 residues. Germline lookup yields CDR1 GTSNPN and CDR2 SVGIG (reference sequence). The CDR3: CAWSLNRGHEQYF. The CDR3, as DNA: TGTGCCTGGAGTCTTAACAGGGGGCACGAGCAGTACTTC.

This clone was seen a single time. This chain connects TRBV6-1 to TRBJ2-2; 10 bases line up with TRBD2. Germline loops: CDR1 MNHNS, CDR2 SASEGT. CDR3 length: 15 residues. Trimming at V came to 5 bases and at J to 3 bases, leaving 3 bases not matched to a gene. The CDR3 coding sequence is TGTGCCAGCAGTTTAGCGGGGGGCGACACCGGGGAGCTGTTTTTT. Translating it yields CASSLAGGDTGELFF.

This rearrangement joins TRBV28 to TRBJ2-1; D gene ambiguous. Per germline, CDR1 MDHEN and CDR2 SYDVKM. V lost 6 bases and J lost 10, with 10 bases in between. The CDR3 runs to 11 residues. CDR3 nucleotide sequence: TGTGCCAGCAGGAGTATATGGGAGCAGTTCTTC. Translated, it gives CASRSIWEQFF. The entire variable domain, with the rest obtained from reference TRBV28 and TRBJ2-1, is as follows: DVKVTQSSRYLVKRTGEKVFLECVQDMDHENMFWYRQDPGLGLRLIYFSYDVKMKEKGDIPEGYSVSREKKERFSLILESASTNQTSMYLCASRSIWEQFFGPGTRLTVL.

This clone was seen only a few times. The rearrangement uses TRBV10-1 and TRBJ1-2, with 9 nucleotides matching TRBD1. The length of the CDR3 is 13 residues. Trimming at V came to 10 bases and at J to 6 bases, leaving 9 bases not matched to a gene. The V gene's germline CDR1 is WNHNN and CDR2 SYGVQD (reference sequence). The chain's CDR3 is CANRTGVLHGYTF. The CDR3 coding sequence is TGCGCCAACCGGACAGGGGTTCTCCATGGCTACACCTTC.

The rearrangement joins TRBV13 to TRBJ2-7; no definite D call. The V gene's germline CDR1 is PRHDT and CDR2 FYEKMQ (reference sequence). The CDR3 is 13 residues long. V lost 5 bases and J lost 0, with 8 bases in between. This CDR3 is CASSPKGSYEQYF. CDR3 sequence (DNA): TGTGCCAGCAGCCCCAAAGGCTCCTACGAGCAGTACTTC.

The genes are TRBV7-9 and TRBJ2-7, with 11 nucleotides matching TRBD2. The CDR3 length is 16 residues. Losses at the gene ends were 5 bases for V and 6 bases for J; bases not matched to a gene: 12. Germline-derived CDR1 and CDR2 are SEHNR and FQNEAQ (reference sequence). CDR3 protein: CASSPTSGGGAPEQYF. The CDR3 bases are TGTGCCAGCAGCCCCACTAGCGGGGGTGGGGCGCCCGAGCAGTACTTC.

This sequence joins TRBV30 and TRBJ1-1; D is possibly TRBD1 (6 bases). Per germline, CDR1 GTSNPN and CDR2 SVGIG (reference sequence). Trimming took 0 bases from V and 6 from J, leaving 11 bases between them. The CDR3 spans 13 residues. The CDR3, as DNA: TGTGCCTGGAGTGTCCAGACAGGCGCTGAAGCTTTCTTT. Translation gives CAWSVQTGAEAFF.

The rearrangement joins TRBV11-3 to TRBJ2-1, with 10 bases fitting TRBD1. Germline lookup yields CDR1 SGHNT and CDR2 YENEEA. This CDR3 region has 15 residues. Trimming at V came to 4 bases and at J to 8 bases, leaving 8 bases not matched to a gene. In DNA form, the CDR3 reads TGTGCCAGCAGCTCCAGACAGGGGGCAAGGGATGAGCAGTTCTTC. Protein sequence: CASSSRQGARDEQFF.

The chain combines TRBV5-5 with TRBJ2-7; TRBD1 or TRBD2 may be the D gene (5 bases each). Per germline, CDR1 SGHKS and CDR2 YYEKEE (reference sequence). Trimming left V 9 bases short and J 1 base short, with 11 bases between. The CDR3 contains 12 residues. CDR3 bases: TGTGCCACCGGGACGTATTCCTACGAGCAGTACTTC. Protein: CATGTYSYEQYF.

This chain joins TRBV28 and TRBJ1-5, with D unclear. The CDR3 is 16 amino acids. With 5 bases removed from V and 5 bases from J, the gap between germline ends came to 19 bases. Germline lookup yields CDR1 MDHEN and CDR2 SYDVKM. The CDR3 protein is CASSQGAGSGYQPQHF. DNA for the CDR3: TGTGCCAGCAGTCAAGGCGCAGGCTCGGGATATCAGCCCCAGCATTTT.

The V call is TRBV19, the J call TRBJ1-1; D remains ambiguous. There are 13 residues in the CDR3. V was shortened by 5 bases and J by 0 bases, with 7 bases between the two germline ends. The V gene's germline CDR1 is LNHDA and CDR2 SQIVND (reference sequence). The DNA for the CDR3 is TGTGCCAGTAGTCCCCCCATGAACACTGAAGCTTTCTTT. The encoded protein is CASSPPMNTEAFF. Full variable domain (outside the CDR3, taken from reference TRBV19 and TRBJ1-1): DGGITQSPKYLFRKEGQNVTLSCEQNLNHDAMYWYRQDPGQGLRLIYYSQIVNDFQKGDIAEGYSVSREKKESFPLTVTSAQKNPTAFYLCASSPPMNTEAFFGQGTRLTVV.

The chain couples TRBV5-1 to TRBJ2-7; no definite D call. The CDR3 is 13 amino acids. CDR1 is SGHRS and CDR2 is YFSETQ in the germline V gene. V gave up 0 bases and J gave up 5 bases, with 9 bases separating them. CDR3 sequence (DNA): TGCGCCAGCAGCTTGGCGGCAGTAAACGAGCAGTACTTC. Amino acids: CASSLAAVNEQYF.

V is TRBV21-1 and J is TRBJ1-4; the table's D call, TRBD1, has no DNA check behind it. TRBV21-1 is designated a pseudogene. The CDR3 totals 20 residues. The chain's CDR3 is CASSKRGGRQGLIFNEKLFF. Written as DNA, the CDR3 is TGTGCCAGCAGCAAGAGGGGTGGGAGACAGGGACTTATCTTTAATGAAAAACTGTTTTTT.

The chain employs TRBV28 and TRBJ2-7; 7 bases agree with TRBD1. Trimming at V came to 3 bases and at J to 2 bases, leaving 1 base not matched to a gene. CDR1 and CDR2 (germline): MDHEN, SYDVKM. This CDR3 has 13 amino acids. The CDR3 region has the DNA TGTGCCAGCAGTTTTGGGACAGCCTACGAGCAGTACTTC. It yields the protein CASSFGTAYEQYF.

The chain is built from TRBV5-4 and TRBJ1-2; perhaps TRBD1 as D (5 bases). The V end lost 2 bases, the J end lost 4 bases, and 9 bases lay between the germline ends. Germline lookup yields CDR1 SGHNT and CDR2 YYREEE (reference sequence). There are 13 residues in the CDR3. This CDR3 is CASSLAGTYGYTF. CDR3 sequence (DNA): TGTGCCAGCAGCTTAGCGGGGACCTATGGCTACACCTTC.